Each of the 28 T cell receptor beta chains below was sequenced from the same sample in a study of T cells in Graves' hyperthyroidism and ophthalmopathy. Amplified TCR beta CDR3 regions derived from RNA transcripts. The primer set for the first-round RT-PCR of the TCR CDR3 was HTBI. TCRdb recomputed calls from the multiplex PCR reads with MiXCR, one row per CDR3 protein. Of about 640,000 distinct CDR3 sequences listed, roughly 20% were seen once; the top ten hold under 35%. The sequenced sample consisted of blood. The receptors derive from a man under 40 with Graves' ophthalmopathy.

The table lists this clonotype with many counts. The chain recombines TRBV2 with TRBJ1-4; weak D call: TRBD1 (5 bases). The CDR3 totals 15 residues. Trimming took off 3 bases at V and 8 bases at J, with 16 bases between the two ends. The V gene's germline CDR1 is SNHLY and CDR2 FYNNEI. The CDR3 DNA follows: TGTGCCAGCAGTGACCCATTTCTGGGGGAGGAAAAACTGTTTTTT. Translation: CASSDPFLGEEKLFF. The full variable domain, in which reference TRBV2 and TRBJ1-4 provide the parts outside the CDR3, is EPEVTQTPSHQVTQMGQEVILRCVPISNHLYFYWYRQILGQKVEFLVSFYNNEISEKSEIFDDQFSVERPDGSNFTLKIRSTKLEDSAMYFCASSDPFLGEEKLFFGSGTQLSVL.

This clonotype turned up a few times. CDR3 amino acids: CSAILSAGGAETQYF. CDR3 nucleotides: TGCAGTGCTATTCTGTCGGCGGGAGGAGCGGAGACCCAGTACTTC. The chain combines TRBV20-1 with TRBJ2-5; 8 nucleotides align to TRBD2. The CDR3 has 15 amino acids. The trim removed 4 bases at V and 5 bases at J, leaving 12 bases unmatched. CDR1 and CDR2 (germline): DFQATT, SNEGSKA (reference sequence).

This clonotype was seen more than once but under ten times. This rearrangement joins TRBV28 to TRBJ2-7, with D maybe TRBD2 (5 bases). The V and J ends lost 3 bases and 7 bases respectively, with 13 bases between them. This CDR3 is 13 amino acids long. Per germline, CDR1 MDHEN and CDR2 SYDVKM. CDR3 residues: CASSFPGLKEQYF. CDR3 DNA: TGTGCCAGCAGTTTTCCCGGACTCAAGGAGCAGTACTTC.

This clonotype was seen repeatedly, ten times or more. The J gene is TRBJ2-3, the V gene TRBV11-2, with 9 bases fitting TRBD2. The CDR3 length is 15 residues. Germline CDR1 and CDR2: SGHAT and FQNNGV. V lost 5 bases and J lost 5; bases outside the gene matches: 8. CDR3 sequence (DNA): TGTGCCAGCAGCCTTTCAAGAGCGGGAGGAGATACGCAGTATTTT. This sequence encodes CASSLSRAGGDTQYF.

Ten or more counts support this clonotype. The CDR3 loop is CASSLVGSYNEQFF. CDR3 nucleotides: TGTGCCAGCAGCTTAGTAGGTTCATACAATGAGCAGTTCTTC. This rearrangement joins TRBV11-2 to TRBJ2-1, with no clear D. The V end was cut by 1 base, the J end by 4 bases, with 8 bases between. The V gene's germline CDR1 is SGHAT and CDR2 FQNNGV. The CDR3 has 14 residues.

The J gene is TRBJ2-2, the V gene TRBV5-1; perhaps D is TRBD1 or TRBD2 (5 bases each). V was trimmed by 4 bases and J by 3 bases, leaving 16 bases between them. The germline V gene has CDR1 SGHRS and CDR2 YFSETQ. CDR3 length: 16 amino acids. The chain's CDR3 is CASSARPGTYTGELFF. Written as DNA, the CDR3 is TGCGCCAGCAGCGCCCGACCCGGGACCTACACCGGGGAGCTGTTTTTT.

CDR3 DNA: TGTGCCAGCCAGGGGTCCCTCCTAGCCAAAAACATTCAGTACTTC. Its protein product is CASQGSLLAKNIQYF. The V call is TRBV28, the J call TRBJ2-4; weak D call: TRBD1 (6 bases). The germline V gene encodes CDR1 MDHEN and CDR2 SYDVKM. There are 15 residues in the CDR3. V was trimmed by 8 bases and J by 0 bases, leaving 14 bases between them.

Worth noting for this clonotype: A much larger clone is a single base away; this may be a read error. The chain joins TRBV7-9 to TRBJ2-7; a possible D gene is TRBD2 (6 bases). CDR1 is SEHNR, CDR2 FQNEAQ, per germline (reference sequence). V lost 11 bases, J lost 5 bases, and 19 bases lay in between. The CDR3 totals 13 residues. The chain's CDR3 is CAGGADFRHEQYF. The CDR3 DNA sequence: TGTGCCGGCGGGGCGGACTTCCGCCACGAGCAGTACTTC.

The rearrangement uses TRBV20-1 and TRBJ2-4, with D unclear. The CDR3 runs 12 residues. Germline V gene data show CDR1 as DFQATT and CDR2 as SNEGSKA (reference sequence). Trimming removed 3 bases from V and 4 bases from J, with 7 bases in between. The CDR3 bases are TGCAGTGCTAGCGGGTCTAAAAACATTCAGTACTTC. Translation: CSASGSKNIQYF.

The rearrangement joins TRBV7-2 to TRBJ2-3, with 10 bases that match TRBD2. The CDR3 covers 14 residues. Unmatched junction bases numbered 5, after V lost 5 bases and J lost 6 bases. Per germline, CDR1 SGHTA and CDR2 FQGNSA. The CDR3: CASSHLAGVDTQYF. CDR3 in DNA: TGTGCCAGCAGCCACCTAGCGGGAGTGGATACGCAGTATTTT.

The V and J genes are TRBV20-1 and TRBJ2-1; TRBD2 might be the D (5 bases). This CDR3 has 15 residues. The ends were cut back, 6 bases at V and 4 bases at J, with 19 bases in the middle. Per germline, CDR1 DFQATT and CDR2 SNEGSKA (reference sequence). The CDR3 protein is CSAKTKRSLYNEQFF. CDR3 sequence (DNA): TGCAGTGCAAAGACAAAGCGGAGCCTTTACAATGAGCAGTTCTTC.

This clonotype was found once. The V and J genes are TRBV11-3 and TRBJ2-1; the match to TRBD2 covers 9 bases. Germline V gene lookup returns CDR1 SGHNT and CDR2 YENEEA. V lost 5 bases to trimming and J lost 6 bases; unmatched junction nucleotides: 11. CDR3 size: 16 residues. This CDR3 is CASSPEGGRASNEQFF. In nucleotides, the CDR3 is TGTGCCAGCAGCCCGGAAGGCGGGAGGGCCTCCAATGAGCAGTTCTTC.

The chain uses TRBV30 and TRBJ2-6; 7 positions match TRBD1. CDR1 and CDR2 from the germline V gene are GTSNPN and SVGIG (reference sequence). V lost 3 bases to trimming and J lost 3 bases; unmatched junction nucleotides: 2. The CDR3 length is 14 residues. In nucleotides, the CDR3 is TGTGCCTGGAGGACAGGGTTTGGGGCCAACGTCCTGACTTTC. This sequence encodes CAWRTGFGANVLTF.

This clonotype was seen at least ten times. The CDR3 reads CASQKATSGRMEEQYF. DNA for the CDR3: TGTGCCAGCCAGAAGGCCACTAGCGGGAGGATGGAAGAGCAGTACTTC. The chain has TRBV27 and TRBJ2-7; 12 positions agree with TRBD2. Germline V gene data show CDR1 as MNHEY and CDR2 as SMNVEV (reference sequence). The CDR3 length is 16 residues. Unmatched junction bases numbered 15, after V lost 8 bases and J lost 7 bases.

This clonotype was counted between two and nine times. The V call is TRBV7-3, the J call TRBJ2-5; D possibly corresponds to TRBD1 (5 bases). The CDR3 is 15 residues long. Trimming took off 5 bases at V and 4 bases at J, with 17 bases between the two ends. CDR1 SGHTA and CDR2 FQGTGA come from the germline V gene. The CDR3 loop reads CASSPFVGDGETQYF. For the CDR3, the DNA is TGTGCCAGCAGCCCTTTCGTAGGGGATGGAGAGACCCAGTACTTC.

The chain has TRBV11-2 and TRBJ2-2; D is possibly TRBD2 (7 bases). The CDR3 is 11 residues long. Germline V gene sequence: CDR1 SGHAT, CDR2 FQNNGV. The V end was cut by 11 bases, the J end by 6 bases, with 10 bases between. CDR3 loop: CAQGRAGELFF. In nucleotides, the CDR3 is TGTGCCCAGGGGAGGGCCGGGGAGCTGTTTTTT.

This clonotype was detected only a few times. The chain has TRBV13 and TRBJ2-5, with 7 bases matching TRBD1. The V gene end was trimmed by 8 bases and the J gene end by 3 bases; junction bases not matched to a gene: 9. The CDR3 contains 14 residues. The germline CDR1 and CDR2 sequences are PRHDT and FYEKMQ (reference sequence). CDR3 protein: CASGTAQVEETQYF. DNA for the CDR3: TGTGCCAGCGGGACAGCCCAAGTCGAAGAGACCCAGTACTTC.

This clonotype showed up many times. This CDR3 reads CASSETSGSEVAQYF. DNA for the CDR3: TGTGCCAGCAGTGAAACTAGCGGGAGCGAAGTGGCGCAGTATTTT. V is TRBV2 and J is TRBJ2-3; the match to TRBD2 covers 11 bases. From germline, CDR1 is SNHLY and CDR2 FYNNEI. The junction had 8 bases not matched to a gene; V was cut back by 2 bases and J by 10 bases. The CDR3 spans 15 residues.

The V gene is TRBV7-2, the J gene TRBJ2-2; 8 bases line up with TRBD2. Trimming at V came to 8 bases and at J to 4 bases, leaving 12 bases not matched to a gene. Germline V lookup: CDR1 SGHTA, CDR2 FQGNSA. CDR3 size: 16 residues. CDR3 loop: CASARGVAGFTGELFF. CDR3 DNA sequence: TGTGCCAGCGCCCGAGGGGTAGCGGGATTCACCGGGGAGCTGTTTTTT.

The table lists this clonotype with many counts. V usage is TRBV6-1 and J usage is TRBJ1-5; D is undetermined. The V gene lost 6 bases and the J gene lost 2 bases, with 8 bases spanning the gap. This CDR3 region has 13 residues. Looked up from germline, CDR1 is MNHNS and CDR2 is SASEGT. As DNA, the CDR3 is TGTGCCAGCAGGATGGAGGGCAATCAGCCCCAGCATTTT. Translation: CASRMEGNQPQHF.

The rearrangement joins TRBV14 to TRBJ2-3; 7 positions match TRBD2. The junction had 15 bases not matched to a gene; V was cut back by 0 bases and J by 3 bases. Germline V lookup: CDR1 SGHDN, CDR2 FVKESK. The CDR3 loop spans 19 amino acids. The CDR3 DNA reads as TGTGCCAGCAGCCAAGACCTCCCCGTAGCGGGCGGGGAGACAGATACGCAGTATTTT. Protein sequence: CASSQDLPVAGGETDTQYF.

In its sample, this clonotype was seen a few times. It is likely a read error, because the conserved phenylalanine at the end of the CDR3 is missing. The chain carries TRBV10-3 and TRBJ2-5, with 12 bases aligning to TRBD2. CDR1 is ENHRY and CDR2 is SYGVKD in the germline V gene. This CDR3 is built from 17 residues. J gave up 1 base and V 0 bases, and 3 bases lay outside the gene matches. The CDR3 nucleotides are TGTGCCATCAGTGAGTCCCCGGGACTAGCGGGCCAAGAGACCCAGTACCTC. This gives the protein CAISESPGLAGQETQYL.

The chain joins TRBV2 to TRBJ2-7, with TRBD1 as a possible D gene (6 bases). V lost 1 base to trimming and J lost 2 bases, with 9 bases between them. CDR1 and CDR2 from the germline V gene are SNHLY and FYNNEI. The CDR3 has 14 amino acids. The chain's CDR3 is CASSEDRAAYEQYF. The CDR3 nucleotides are TGTGCCAGCAGTGAAGACAGGGCTGCCTACGAGCAGTACTTC.

This clonotype was seen at least ten times. The CDR3: CASSSPTTDTQYF. The CDR3 DNA reads as TGTGCCAGCAGCTCCCCGACCACGGATACGCAGTATTTT. The chain has TRBV7-3 and TRBJ2-3; D is uncertain. This CDR3 comprises 13 residues. Trimming removed 4 bases at V and 6 bases at J, with 11 bases between. Germline CDR1 SGHTA, CDR2 FQGTGA. The variable domain in full, completed from reference TRBV7-3 and TRBJ2-3, reads GAGVSQTPSNKVTEKGKYVELRCDPISGHTALYWYRQSLGQGPEFLIYFQGTGAADDSGLPNDRFFAVRPEGSVSTLKIQRTERGDSAVYLCASSSPTTDTQYFGPGTRLTVL.

This clonotype has ten or more counts. This chain connects TRBV18 to TRBJ1-1; D unresolved. The CDR3 extends over 13 amino acids. The germline V and J ends were trimmed by 3 bases and 8 bases, with 13 bases remaining between them. The germline CDR1 and CDR2 sequences are KGHSH and LQKENI. CDR3 residues: CASSPEVKGEAFF. The CDR3 region has the DNA TGTGCCAGCTCACCGGAGGTTAAGGGAGAAGCTTTCTTT.

The table lists this clonotype with many counts. The chain is built from TRBV7-9 and TRBJ2-3; TRBD2 aligns across 12 bases. CDR1 is SEHNR, CDR2 FQNEAQ, per germline (reference sequence). V shed 5 bases, J shed 5 bases, and the junction held 17 bases outside the gene matches. The CDR3 consists of 19 residues. The CDR3 sequence: CASSLSSGRAYVSRDTQYF. The CDR3 bases are TGTGCCAGCAGCCTTTCTAGCGGGAGGGCTTACGTCTCTCGAGATACGCAGTATTTT. Combining the CDR3 with reference TRBV7-9 and TRBJ2-3 gives the whole variable domain DTGVSQNPRHKITKRGQNVTFRCDPISEHNRLYWYRQTLGQGPEFLTYFQNEAQLEKSRLLSDRFSAERPKGSFSTLEIQRTEQGDSAMYLCASSLSSGRAYVSRDTQYFGPGTRLTVL.

This clonotype was seen at least ten times. J is TRBJ2-7 and V is TRBV30; 9 bases are a match to TRBD1. V was pared by 2 bases and J by 6 bases, with 5 bases of the junction left unmatched. Germline values: CDR1 GTSNPN, CDR2 SVGIG (reference sequence). The CDR3 runs to 13 residues. CDR3 in amino acids: CAWSMGQGGEQYF. The DNA for the CDR3 is TGTGCCTGGAGTATGGGACAGGGTGGCGAGCAGTACTTC.

J is TRBJ2-1 and V is TRBV7-9, with TRBD2 as a possible D gene (5 bases). Trimming pared 0 bases from V and 2 bases from J, leaving 8 bases between. Looked up from germline, CDR1 is SEHNR and CDR2 is FQNEAQ (reference sequence). CDR3 length equals 15 residues. The DNA of the CDR3 is TGTGCCAGCAGCTTAGCCCGAGCGGCCTACAATGAGCAGTTCTTC. Translated: CASSLARAAYNEQFF.